This TCR beta chain is from a study of CD8+ T cells in alopecia areata (dated by TCRdb to the late 2010s). In the study overall: The treated patients took part in an open-label pilot trial in which moderate-to-severe alopecia areata was treated with oral tofacitinib at 5 to 10 mg twice daily. Scalp tissue and sorted CD4+ and CD8+ peripheral blood T cells from patchy and totalis/universalis alopecia areata patients and from healthy controls were covered by human TCRbeta sequencing. Scalp clonality was compared across normal scalp (n=4), patchy alopecia areata scalp (n=8), and alopecia totalis/universalis scalp (n=8). Tofacitinib was administered for 6 to 18 months, and 6 months of follow-up off drug were then conducted to assess delayed response and recurrence. TCRbeta CDR3 regions were amplified by immunoSEQ multiplex PCR using 35 Vbeta forward and 13 Jbeta reverse primers. The RNA source kit depended on sample type: the PAXgene miRNA kit for fixed scalp, the miRNeasy kit for PBMCs, and the RNeasy kit for mouse skin. In both human patients and the C3H/HeJ mouse model, the study applied high-throughput TCRbeta sequencing to look at T cell clonal expansion in alopecia areata. Biopsies were taken from tofacitinib-treated patients at baseline and at 4 and 24 weeks of treatment, and a later scalp biopsy was taken in several of the tofacitinib-treated patients. What the study reported, not specific to this receptor: Higher clonality and more expanded CD8+ clones were observed in lesional scalp than in normal scalp, particularly in alopecia totalis/universalis, a finding suggestive of antigenic drive. Unlike mouse skin, where gammadelta T cells dominate, normal human skin contains resident alphabeta T cells that get sequenced too, which complicates analysis of the scalp TCR repertoire. Shared TCR sequences between patients were less evident than in mice, which may be partly attributable to HLA diversity in the patient population.

As for this clone: The target of this receptor is not known. Base qualities were left out, and no much larger clone turns up one base away.

V is cut by 0 bases and J by 7 bases, and the space between the germline ends is 14 bases. The CDR3 holds 15 amino acids from the cysteine to the phenylalanine. The only DNA kept is the CDR3, 45 bases in frame from the first base. CDR1 and CDR2 (SGDLS, YYNGEE) derive from the germline V gene. Libraries were built with the immunoSEQ multiplex PCR assay. RNA was extracted from all samples and reverse transcribed into cDNA, which served as template for TCR sequencing. First-strand cDNA was synthesized with SuperScript III using a 2:1 mix of oligo-dT and random hexamers. Amplification bias was assessed with a synthetic immune receptor repertoire, and residual bias was removed computationally. Per the original workflow: Raw reads were preprocessed to remove errors, and CDR3 was defined according to IMGT conventions as the region from the conserved cysteine to phenylalanine. Clonality was computed by normalizing Shannon entropy by log2 of the number of productive unique TCRs and subtracting the result from 1. CD4 or CD8 identity of scalp clones was inferred by cross-referencing scalp TCRbeta sequences with sorted blood CD4 and CD8 repertoires. Sourced from immuneACCESS, this table was stored by TCRdb with only in-frame sequences that have V and J called. A share of the clones is absent; for the studies checked, an unresolved V gene accounts for under half, and the remainder has no known explanation. D and trimming were read from the DNA, whereas the V and J calls and clone size are those reported in that table. This sample is represented by some 170,000 clones; 50% to 60% of them were singletons. The top ten constitute roughly 14% of the sample.

The sample's time point label, in plain terms: baseline before oral tofacitinib. Lesional scalp punch biopsies and peripheral blood were collected from alopecia areata patients. After PBMCs were isolated by density centrifugation and stained for CD3, CD4 and CD8, a FACSAria was used to sort CD4+ and CD8+ T cells. This receptor was identified in a human donor with alopecia areata. Here the sequenced sample was CD4+ T cells sorted from blood, taken at week 0. The chain employs TRBV9 and TRBJ1-5; confidence is insufficient to name the D gene. For the CDR3, the sequence is CASSVDGSPRQPQHF. Read as DNA, the sequence is TGTGCCAGCAGCGTAGACGGATCTCCGCGCCAGCCCCAGCATTTT.